One and the same sample provided the 17 T cell receptor beta chains below, sequenced in a study of T-cell memory formation after mild COVID-19. TCRdb re-called the 5' RACE reads with MiXCR, one entry per CDR3 protein. The sample gives hundreds of thousands of distinct CDR3 sequences, roughly a fifth of which show up once; approximately 8.4% is in the top ten. The sequenced sample consisted of PBMCs or a T cell subset sorted from them (not recorded which). These receptors originate from an adult woman who had mild COVID-19 (a few samples of this study predate the infection). Cell type and time point are not known.

The V gene is TRBV18, the J gene TRBJ1-2; 8 bases are a match to TRBD1. CDR3 length equals 15 residues. CDR1 and CDR2 from the germline V gene are KGHSH and LQKENI. Unmatched junction bases numbered 4, after V lost 0 bases and J lost 4 bases. CDR3 region: CASSPPDRAAYGYTF. The CDR3 bases are TGTGCCAGCTCACCACCGGACAGGGCAGCCTATGGCTACACCTTC.

This clonotype was recorded a few times. The chain recombines TRBV24-1 with TRBJ2-7, with D uncertain. V lost 9 bases and J 0 bases, leaving 11 bases between the germline ends. The germline gives CDR1 KGHDR, CDR2 SFDVKD. There are 13 residues in the CDR3. As DNA, the CDR3 is TGTGCCACCCCCACGAGGCACTCCTACGAGCAGTACTTC. Protein sequence: CATPTRHSYEQYF.

V is TRBV7-3 and J is TRBJ1-6, with TRBD1 matching 9 bases. Losses at the gene ends were 6 bases for V and 7 bases for J; bases not matched to a gene: 4. The CDR3 loop spans 14 amino acids. Germline CDR1 is SGHTA and CDR2 is FQGTGA. DNA of the CDR3: TGTGCCAGCAGAAGGGACAGGGTGAATTCACCCCTCCACTTT. Its protein is CASRRDRVNSPLHF. The full variable domain, its missing parts supplied by reference TRBV7-3 and TRBJ1-6, is GAGVSQTPSNKVTEKGKYVELRCDPISGHTALYWYRQSLGQGPEFLIYFQGTGAADDSGLPNDRFFAVRPEGSVSTLKIQRTERGDSAVYLCASRRDRVNSPLHFGNGTRLTVT.

The sample holds a few counts of this clonotype. The V gene is TRBV4-1, the J gene TRBJ1-5, with D maybe TRBD1 (5 bases). CDR1 and CDR2 (germline): MGHRA, YSYEKL. With 1 base removed from V and 2 bases from J, the gap between germline ends came to 15 bases. This CDR3 spans 17 amino acids. For the CDR3, the DNA is TGCGCCAGCAGCCAAGGGGGTTCGGGGCGAGGCAATCAGCCCCAGCATTTT. Its protein is CASSQGGSGRGNQPQHF.

This clonotype was counted only a few times. The chain has TRBV27 and TRBJ1-4, with D perhaps matching TRBD1 (6 bases). The CDR3 covers 15 residues. Germline CDR1 is MNHEY and CDR2 is SMNVEV (reference sequence). Deletions cut 6 bases from V and 7 bases from J, with 18 bases between. CDR3 sequence: CASSPSGAGGEKLFF. The CDR3 DNA is TGTGCCAGCAGCCCATCAGGGGCGGGTGGTGAAAAACTGTTTTTT.

The rearrangement links TRBV5-1 to TRBJ2-7; 8 bases map to TRBD1. The CDR3 covers 14 residues. V gave up 4 bases and J gave up 0 bases; unmatched junction bases: 3. The germline V gene has CDR1 SGHRS and CDR2 YFSETQ. The CDR3 spells CASSQGANSYEQYF. The CDR3 DNA sequence: TGCGCCAGCAGCCAGGGGGCGAACTCCTACGAGCAGTACTTC.

This clonotype was seen more than once but under ten times. The CDR3 bases are TGTGCCAGCAGCTTAGACGGGAGGCCATGGGAGCAGTTCTTC. The encoded protein is CASSLDGRPWEQFF. The genes are TRBV7-9 and TRBJ2-1; TRBD2 matches at 7 bases. This CDR3 is built from 14 residues. Germline CDR1 and CDR2: SEHNR and FQNEAQ (reference sequence). Germline trimming cut 1 base from V and 10 bases from J; bases unmatched to any gene: 7.

This clonotype came up many times. This chain links TRBV7-2 with TRBJ2-1; 10 nucleotides line up with TRBD2. Germline CDR1 and CDR2: SGHTA and FQGNSA. Trimming cost V 4 bases and J 4 bases; bases outside gene matches: 4. CDR3 length equals 15 residues. The DNA for the CDR3 is TGTGCCAGCAGCTCCGGACTAGCGGTATACAATGAGCAGTTCTTC. It encodes CASSSGLAVYNEQFF.

This clonotype was found a few times. The rearrangement joins TRBV7-2 to TRBJ2-1, with TRBD1 as a possible D gene (7 bases). V was cut by 3 bases and J by 7 bases, with 13 bases left in between. The CDR3 spans 14 residues. Germline V gene sequence: CDR1 SGHTA, CDR2 FQGNSA. CDR3 bases: TGTGCCAGCAGCTTTCGACAGGGAGGTAATGAGCAGTTCTTC. This encodes CASSFRQGGNEQFF.

The table lists this clonotype with a few counts. J is TRBJ2-7 and V is TRBV12-3 or TRBV12-4; D not certain. Deletions cut 6 bases from V and 3 bases from J, with 9 bases between. The CDR3 totals 12 residues. CDR3 DNA: TGTGCCAGCAGCCCAACGAACTACGAGCAGTACTTC. This translates into CASSPTNYEQYF.

This chain connects TRBV11-2 to TRBJ2-5; D gene ambiguous. The V end was cut by 1 base, the J end by 3 bases, with 6 bases between. Germline loops: CDR1 SGHAT, CDR2 FQNNGV. This CDR3 spans 13 amino acids. As DNA, the CDR3 is TGTGCCAGCAGCTTAGGGTTTGAAGAGACCCAGTACTTC. Amino acid sequence: CASSLGFEETQYF. The full variable domain, in which reference TRBV11-2 and TRBJ2-5 provide the parts outside the CDR3, is EAGVAQSPRYKIIEKRQSVAFWCNPISGHATLYWYQQILGQGPKLLIQFQNNGVVDDSQLPKDRFSAERLKGVDSTLKIQPAKLEDSAVYLCASSLGFEETQYFGPGTRLLVL.

This clonotype turned up a few times. The chain combines TRBV19 with TRBJ2-3, with D perhaps matching TRBD1 (6 bases). The CDR3 consists of 14 residues. CDR1 is LNHDA, CDR2 SQIVND, per germline (reference sequence). V gave up 5 bases and J gave up 2 bases, with 11 bases separating them. The CDR3 sequence is CASSEDRYTDTQYF. In DNA, the CDR3 is TGTGCCAGTAGTGAGGACAGATACACAGATACGCAGTATTTT.

This chain joins TRBV5-1 and TRBJ2-3; 11 nucleotides line up with TRBD2. J lost 0 bases, V lost 4 bases, and 10 bases had no gene match. The germline V gene has CDR1 SGHRS and CDR2 YFSETQ. CDR3 length: 18 residues. CDR3 DNA sequence: TGCGCCAGCAGCCATTCGGGACTAGCGGATAGTAGCACAGATACGCAGTATTTT. It specifies CASSHSGLADSSTDTQYF.

This clonotype was found a few times. This rearrangement joins TRBV7-2 to TRBJ2-1; 7 bases match TRBD2. Germline CDR1 is SGHTA and CDR2 is FQGNSA. The V gene end was trimmed by 3 bases and the J gene end by 6 bases; junction bases not matched to a gene: 20. This CDR3 region has 19 residues. CDR3 residues: CASSFEPWKARGRGNEQFF. The DNA of the CDR3 is TGTGCCAGCAGCTTTGAACCCTGGAAGGCGCGGGGGAGAGGCAATGAGCAGTTCTTC. The full variable domain, rest sourced from reference TRBV7-2 and TRBJ2-1, is GAGVSQSPSNKVTEKGKDVELRCDPISGHTALYWYRQSLGQGLEFLIYFQGNSAPDKSGLPSDRFSAERTGGSVSTLTIQRTQQEDSAVYLCASSFEPWKARGRGNEQFFGPGTRLTVL.

This clonotype was counted a few times. The chain uses TRBV27 and TRBJ1-1, with a tentative D call TRBD1 (5 bases). The CDR3 is 13 residues long. Germline lookup yields CDR1 MNHEY and CDR2 SMNVEV (reference sequence). Deletions cut 8 bases from V and 5 bases from J, with 15 bases between. The CDR3 region has the DNA TGTGCCAGCGGAGAGACTGGGGGGACTGAAGCTTTCTTT. Translating gives CASGETGGTEAFF.

The chain joins TRBV6-5 to TRBJ1-5; D call uncertain. In germline, CDR1 is MNHEY, CDR2 SVGAGI. CDR3 length: 14 residues. Trimming stripped 6 bases from V and 8 bases from J, with 17 bases between. The chain's CDR3 is CASSPVNLREPQHF. CDR3 nucleotide sequence: TGTGCCAGCAGCCCCGTTAACCTCAGAGAGCCCCAGCATTTT.

There are a few counts of this clonotype. The rearrangement links TRBV15 to TRBJ2-7, with 9 bases matching TRBD1. The CDR3 is 17 residues long. The germline V gene has CDR1 LNHNV and CDR2 YYDKDF (reference sequence). V was clipped by 0 bases and J by 0 bases; unmatched bases: 6. In DNA, the CDR3 is TGTGCCACCAGCAGAGAACGAGCGACAGGGGGCTCCTACGAGCAGTACTTC. Translated, it gives CATSRERATGGSYEQYF.